This T cell receptor (beta chain) appears in the sequencing data of a study of blood T cell repertoires in COVID-19. Study at large: The study drew acute and convalescent COVID-19 samples from the United States, Italy and Spain.

Profiling relied on immunoSEQ multiplex PCR, and the TCRdb table lists in-frame clones only, not all of them. This sample has around 90,000 clones, with over 80% found just once. The specimen was peripheral blood. This receptor was identified in a woman in her 70s with active or convalescent COVID-19.

CDR3 sequence (DNA): TGTGCCAGTAGTTCCCGCCGGGACAGGGGGAAAGATACGCAGTATTTT. This gives the protein CASSSRRDRGKDTQYF. J is TRBJ2-3 and V is TRBV19; 11 bases agree with TRBD1. The CDR3 covers 16 residues. The germline V gene encodes CDR1 LNHDA and CDR2 SQIVND (reference sequence). The trim removed 5 bases at V and 5 bases at J, leaving 9 bases unmatched.